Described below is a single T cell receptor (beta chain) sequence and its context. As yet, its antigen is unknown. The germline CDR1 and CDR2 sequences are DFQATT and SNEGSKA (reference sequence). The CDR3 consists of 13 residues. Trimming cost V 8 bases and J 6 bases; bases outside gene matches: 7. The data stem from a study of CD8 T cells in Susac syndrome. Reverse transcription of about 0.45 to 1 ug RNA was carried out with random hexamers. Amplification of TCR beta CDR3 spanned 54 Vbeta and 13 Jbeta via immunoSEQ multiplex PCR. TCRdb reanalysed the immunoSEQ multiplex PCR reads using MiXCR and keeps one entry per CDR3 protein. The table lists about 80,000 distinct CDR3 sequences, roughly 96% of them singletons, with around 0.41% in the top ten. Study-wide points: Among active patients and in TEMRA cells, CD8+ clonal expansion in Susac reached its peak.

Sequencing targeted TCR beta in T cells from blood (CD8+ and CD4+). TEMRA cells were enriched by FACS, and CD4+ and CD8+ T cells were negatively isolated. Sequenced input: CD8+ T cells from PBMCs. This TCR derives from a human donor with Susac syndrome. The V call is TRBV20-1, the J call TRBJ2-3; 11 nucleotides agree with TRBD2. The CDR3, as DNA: TGCAGTACCATACTAGCGGGAGACGATACGCAGTATTTT. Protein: CSTILAGDDTQYF.